The TCR beta chain described here comes from a study of identical twins' blood T cells. V lost 4 bases and J lost 1, with 7 bases in between. CDR3 size: 13 residues. The germline V gene encodes CDR1 LGHNA and CDR2 YSLEER. TCRdb reprocessed the 5' RACE reads via MiXCR and lists one record per CDR3 protein. This sample has hundreds of thousands of distinct CDR3 sequences, with more than 25% found just once. The sequencing sample was made of PBMCs. This chain joins TRBV4-3 and TRBJ1-1; D gene ambiguous. This sequence originates from a woman aged 18-49 years in good health. CDR3 residues: CASSRAANTEAFF. The CDR3 DNA reads as TGCGCCAGCAGCCGAGCGGCGAACACTGAAGCTTTCTTT.